This T cell receptor (beta chain) was sequenced in a study of T cells in Graves' hyperthyroidism and ophthalmopathy. Study-wide findings and caveats: Using 13 V-J features, a model discriminated ophthalmopathy from stable hyperthyroidism. A median 6.5 months before onset, the model predicted ophthalmopathy.

Germline assignment: CDR1 MNHEY and CDR2 SVGAGI. The CDR3 length is 15 residues. The sample holds a few counts of this clonotype. Its specificity is unknown. A read error may be the cause here, since a much bigger clone is one base away. Researchers took RNA transcripts and amplified the TCR beta CDR3 regions from them. RT-PCR in the first round (using the HTBI primer set) targeted the TCR CDR3. TCRdb analysed the multiplex PCR reads with MiXCR anew, one entry per CDR3 protein. The table shows approximately 100,000 distinct CDR3 sequences, with 35% to 45% occurring only once. Participants, patients aged 18 to 65, had newly diagnosed hyperthyroidism with a duration under 2 months. Diagnoses rested on clinical symptoms, serum thyroxine and TRAb, thyroid ultrasound and orbital computed tomography.

Sequencing input: peripheral blood or thyroid tissue (not recorded which). The V and J genes are TRBV6-5 and TRBJ1-1; D gene ambiguous. This sequence was found in a woman in her 30s with Graves' hyperthyroidism. Here the CDR3 reads CASTSHHRENTEALF. As DNA, the CDR3 is TGTGCCAGCACCTCCCACCACCGAGAGAACACTGAAGCTCTCTTT.